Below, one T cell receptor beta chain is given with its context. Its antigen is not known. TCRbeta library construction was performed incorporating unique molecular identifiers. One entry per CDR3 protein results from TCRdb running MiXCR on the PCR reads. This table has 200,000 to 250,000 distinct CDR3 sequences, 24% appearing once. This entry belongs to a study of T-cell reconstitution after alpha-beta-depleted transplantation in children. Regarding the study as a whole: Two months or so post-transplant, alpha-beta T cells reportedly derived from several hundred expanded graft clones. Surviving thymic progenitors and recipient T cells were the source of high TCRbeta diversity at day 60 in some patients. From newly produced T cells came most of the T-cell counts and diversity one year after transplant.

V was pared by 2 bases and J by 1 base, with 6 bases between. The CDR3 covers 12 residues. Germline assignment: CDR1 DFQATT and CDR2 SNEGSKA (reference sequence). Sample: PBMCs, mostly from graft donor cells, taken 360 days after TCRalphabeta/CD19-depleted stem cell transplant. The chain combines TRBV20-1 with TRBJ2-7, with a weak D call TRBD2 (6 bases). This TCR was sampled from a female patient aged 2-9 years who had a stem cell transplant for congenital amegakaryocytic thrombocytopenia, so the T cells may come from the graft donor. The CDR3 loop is CSARRGSYEQYF. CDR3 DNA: TGCAGTGCTAGACGGGGGTCCTACGAGCAGTACTTC.